Presented here are 14 T cell receptor beta chains from one specimen sequenced in a study of blood T cell repertoires in COVID-19. Sequencing was performed with immunoSEQ multiplex PCR; in TCRdb, only in-frame clones are kept and a portion is missing. The table records a few hundred thousand clones, about four fifths of them present only once. Sequenced: peripheral blood. All receptors derive from a man in his forties or fifties with active or convalescent COVID-19.

This clone was observed once. The chain is built from TRBV6-5 and TRBJ1-5; TRBD1 matches 10 bases. Germline CDR1 MNHEY, CDR2 SVGAGI. After removal of 7 bases from V and 5 bases from J, the junction contained 2 bases not matched to a gene. This CDR3 region has 13 residues. The CDR3 region has the DNA TGTGCCAGCATGGGACAGGGGTATCAGCCCCAGCATTTT. It specifies CASMGQGYQPQHF.

This clone was seen just once. The rearrangement joins TRBV6-2 or TRBV6-3 to TRBJ1-5; D gene ambiguous. Trimming removed 1 base at V and 3 bases at J, with 16 bases between. Germline V gives CDR1 MNHEY, CDR2 SVGEGT. The CDR3 length is 17 residues. The CDR3 region has the DNA TGTGCCAGCAGTTACTTCCGCCGGAGGCAGCTCAATCAGCCCCAGCATTTT. Translating gives CASSYFRRRQLNQPQHF.

The chain uses TRBV2 and TRBJ2-1, with unresolved D. V was shortened by 0 bases and J by 3 bases, with 9 bases between the two germline ends. This CDR3 comprises 15 residues. Germline V gene lookup returns CDR1 SNHLY and CDR2 FYNNEI. CDR3 in DNA: TGTGCCAGCAGTGAAGCGGCGGATTTCTACAATGAGCAGTTCTTC. Its protein is CASSEAADFYNEQFF.

The rearrangement links TRBV3-1 (or the pseudogene TRBV3-2) to TRBJ2-1; 10 bases agree with TRBD2. Germline CDR1 LGHDT, CDR2 YNNKEL (reference sequence). The CDR3 length is 17 residues. Trimming cost V 3 bases and J 1 base; bases outside gene matches: 6. DNA for the CDR3: TGTGCCAGCAGCCAGTTTTTAGCGGGGGGTTCCTACAATGAGCAGTTCTTC. This gives the protein CASSQFLAGGSYNEQFF.

V is TRBV5-5 and J is TRBJ2-2, with D possibly being TRBD1 (6 bases). Germline CDR1 and CDR2: SGHKS and YYEKEE (reference sequence). Trimming shortened V by 3 bases and J by 1 base, and 7 bases separated the two germline ends. The CDR3 extends over 14 amino acids. The CDR3 here is CASSSGQNTGELFF. DNA of the CDR3: TGTGCCAGCAGCTCGGGACAGAACACCGGGGAGCTGTTTTTT.

The chain has TRBV5-1 and TRBJ1-2; no clear D. This CDR3 is 14 amino acids long. From germline, CDR1 is SGHRS and CDR2 YFSETQ. Between the trimmed V and J ends, which lost 4 bases and 8 bases, there was a span of 18 bases. The CDR3 spells CASSPVEEEMGYTF. For the CDR3, the DNA is TGCGCCAGCAGCCCCGTCGAGGAAGAAATGGGCTACACCTTC.

The chain combines TRBV30 with TRBJ2-2, with TRBD2 matching 8 bases. Germline-derived CDR1 and CDR2 are GTSNPN and SVGIG (reference sequence). The V and J ends lost 8 bases and 5 bases, in that order; junction bases with no gene match: 7. The CDR3 sequence is 13 residues long. CDR3 in DNA: TGTGCCGTCGGCCGGGAGGGGACCGGGGAGCTGTTTTTT. Protein product: CAVGREGTGELFF.

The gene calls are TRBV12-3 or TRBV12-4 and TRBJ1-1; 7 nucleotides match TRBD1. There are 13 residues in the CDR3. The junction had 4 bases not matched to a gene; V was cut back by 5 bases and J by 4 bases. In nucleotides, the CDR3 is TGTGCCAGCAGTCCAGGGACAGCCACTGAAGCTTTCTTT. Protein: CASSPGTATEAFF.

J is TRBJ2-7 and V is TRBV5-6; D call uncertain. The CDR3 length is 15 residues. Trimming cost V 3 bases and J 2 bases, with 15 bases left between them. Germline V CDR1 and CDR2: SGHDT, YYEEEE. The CDR3 DNA follows: TGTGCCAGCAGCTACCCTCGTGGGCCAGCCTACGAGCAGTACTTC. Translated, it gives CASSYPRGPAYEQYF.

The chain joins TRBV28 to TRBJ2-3, with D possibly being TRBD2 (5 bases). The CDR3 is 15 amino acids. V was pared by 2 bases and J by 5 bases, with 14 bases between. Per the germline V gene, CDR1 is MDHEN and CDR2 is SYDVKM. CDR3 coding DNA: TGTGCCAGCAGTTTAGCCGGTGGGAGTCGAGATACGCAGTATTTT. It codes for CASSLAGGSRDTQYF.

CDR3 in amino acids: CATSRERNRVINQPQHF. The CDR3 DNA reads as TGTGCCACCAGCAGAGAGCGGAATCGGGTAATAAATCAGCCCCAGCATTTT. V is TRBV15 and J is TRBJ1-5; no definite D call. This CDR3 spans 17 amino acids. V was cut by 0 bases and J by 4 bases, with 16 bases left in between. CDR1 is LNHNV, CDR2 YYDKDF, per germline (reference sequence).

The rearrangement links TRBV18 to TRBJ1-2, with 9 bases that match TRBD1. The ends lost 3 bases at V and 7 bases at J; junction bases unmatched: 6. The CDR3 extends over 14 amino acids. CDR1 and CDR2 from the germline V gene are KGHSH and LQKENI. The CDR3 loop reads CASSPSRDRAGYTF. The DNA for the CDR3 is TGTGCCAGCTCACCCTCCCGGGACAGGGCTGGCTACACCTTC.

The J gene is TRBJ2-5, the V gene TRBV5-1, with a possible D match to TRBD1 (5 bases). The CDR3 covers 14 residues. Germline V CDR1 and CDR2: SGHRS, YFSETQ. Trimming removed 1 base from V and 1 base from J, with 8 bases in between. The CDR3 DNA reads as TGCGCCAGCAGCTTGCAGGGAACCCAAGAGACCCAGTACTTC. Translated: CASSLQGTQETQYF. The full variable domain, rest sourced from reference TRBV5-1 and TRBJ2-5, is KAGVTQTPRYLIKTRGQQVTLSCSPISGHRSVSWYQQTPGQGLQFLFEYFSETQRNKGNFPGRFSGRQFSNSRSEMNVSTLELGDSALYLCASSLQGTQETQYFGPGTRLLVL.

The V gene is TRBV19, the J gene TRBJ1-2, with TRBD1 matching over 9 bases. The CDR3 consists of 14 residues. The germline CDR1 and CDR2 sequences are LNHDA and SQIVND (reference sequence). V trimming: 9 bases; J trimming: 5 bases; junction bases outside the gene matches: 10. CDR3 amino acids: CASLGDRVEYGYTF. The CDR3 coding sequence is TGTGCCAGCCTTGGGGACAGGGTTGAGTATGGCTACACCTTC.